This record covers a single TCR beta chain. To make TCR beta libraries, researchers used iRepertoire HTBI primers and Arm-PCR of CDR3 regions. TCRdb reanalysed the multiplex PCR reads using MiXCR and keeps one entry per CDR3 protein. This table holds hundreds of thousands of distinct CDR3 sequences, under 25% found once. The time point here: persistent/refractory GD, antithyroid drugs over 5 years with positive TRAb. PBMC-extracted RNA yielded the TCR library. Roughly 8.6 milliliters of peripheral blood were drawn into EDTA tubes. These data are taken from a study of regulatory T cells in long-lasting Graves disease. Trimming at V came to 4 bases and at J to 1 base, leaving 6 bases not matched to a gene. Per germline, CDR1 SGHAT and CDR2 FQDESV (reference sequence). CDR3 length: 15 amino acids.

The TCR sequence derives from a female donor with Graves disease. Source: peripheral blood mononuclear cells (PBMCs), taken when the disease was refractory, from a patient treated with antithyroid drugs. This chain connects TRBV11-1 to TRBJ1-1; 7 bases are a match to TRBD1. The CDR3 region is CASSSEGARNTEAFF. CDR3 nucleotide sequence: TGTGCCAGCAGCTCCGAGGGGGCCCGGAACACTGAAGCTTTCTTT.